This TCR beta chain stems from a study of T cell clonality in common variable immunodeficiency. Study-wide results and caveats: CVID subjects shared fewer TCRbeta clones than healthy controls did.

The protocol was immunoSEQ multiplex PCR, while the TCRdb copy is restricted to in-frame clones and leaves out a portion. The specimen gives some 64,000 clones without singletons; the ten biggest hold roughly 1.6%. The CDR3 length is 13 residues. V was cut by 3 bases and J by 5 bases, with 8 bases left in between. CDR1 and CDR2 (germline): SNHLY, FYNNEI. This clone has ten or more counts. Its antigen is not identified. With the read ending 3 residues before the CDR3 end, the germline J gene is used to fill in that end. The rearrangement links TRBV2 to TRBJ2-1; D ambiguous. This clonotype was sampled from a person aged 18 to 75 in good health. The sample comprised peripheral blood mononuclear cells. Incomplete CDR3 DNA: TGTGCCAGCAGTGATACAGACGACAATGAG. Its protein product is CASSDTDDNE. The whole CDR3 reads CASSDTDDNEQFF.